This T cell receptor beta chain is drawn from a study of T cell responses to AZD1222 COVID-19 vaccine. This clone occurred once. The target antigen is unknown. Only in-frame clones appear in the TCRdb table, and some are missing; sequencing was by immunoSEQ multiplex PCR. The sample consists of some 96,000 clones, about 87% of them appearing once. Notes on the study in general: Following two doses of AZD1222, Spike-specific TCR breadth and depth rose. At baseline, seropositivity was found in only a handful of AZD1222 recipients. There were mostly white British donors and more females than males, and clonal diversity was possibly underestimated. Close to half of all spike-specific TCRs reportedly target regions of the variants that are unmutated.

The germline V gene has CDR1 SGHVS and CDR2 FQNEAQ. V was cut by 0 bases and J by 5 bases, with 14 bases left in between. The CDR3 loop spans 16 amino acids. The source material was peripheral blood, sampled on day 0 of MenACWY control vaccination. This chain connects TRBV7-8 to TRBJ2-1; D uncertain. The receptor's source is an adult in good health. CDR3 region: CASSLARIGRHNEQFF. CDR3 coding DNA: TGTGCCAGCAGCTTAGCTAGGATTGGCAGACACAATGAGCAGTTCTTC. The full variable domain, with the rest looked up from reference TRBV7-8 and TRBJ2-1, is GAGVSQSPRYKVAKRGQDVALRCDPISGHVSLFWYQQALGQGPEFLTYFQNEAQLDKSGLPSDRFFAERPEGSVSTLKIQRTQQEDSAVYLCASSLARIGRHNEQFFGPGTRLTVL.